This T cell receptor beta chain emerged from a study of shared clonotypes between healthy human individuals. Study conclusions and caveats: Read depth was anticipated to influence clonotype sharing among donors.

To note about this clone: No antigen is known for it.

This CDR3 has 15 amino acids. Germline CDR1 and CDR2: MDHEN and SYDVKM. V gave up 5 bases and J gave up 7 bases; unmatched junction bases: 7. Healthy HIV-negative adults with no recent acute infections or vaccinations were recruited as donors. Libraries were prepared by immunoSEQ multiplex PCR; TCRdb keeps only in-frame clonotypes and omits some of them. The sample holds more than 450,000 clones, around 79% seen once. The TCR was taken from a woman between 40 and 50 years old in good health. Some clones in this sample may be carry-over from other donors' samples. The chain employs TRBV28 and TRBJ1-4, with 10 bases fitting TRBD1. Sequenced material: PBMCs. Here the CDR3 reads CASSPPRTGGEKLFF. Here the CDR3 DNA reads TGTGCCAGCAGTCCCCCCCGGACAGGGGGTGAAAAACTGTTTTTT. Complete variable domain (other parts from reference TRBV28 and TRBJ1-4): DVKVTQSSRYLVKRTGEKVFLECVQDMDHENMFWYRQDPGLGLRLIYFSYDVKMKEKGDIPEGYSVSREKKERFSLILESASTNQTSMYLCASSPPRTGGEKLFFGSGTQLSVL.